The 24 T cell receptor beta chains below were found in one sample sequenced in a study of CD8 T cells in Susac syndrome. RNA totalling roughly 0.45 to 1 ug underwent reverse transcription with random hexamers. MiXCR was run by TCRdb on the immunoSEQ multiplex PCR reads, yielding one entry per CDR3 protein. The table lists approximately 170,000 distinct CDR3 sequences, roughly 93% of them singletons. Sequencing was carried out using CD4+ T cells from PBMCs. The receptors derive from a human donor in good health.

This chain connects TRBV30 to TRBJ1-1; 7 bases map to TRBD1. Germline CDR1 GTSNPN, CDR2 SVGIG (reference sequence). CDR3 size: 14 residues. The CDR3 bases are TGTGCTCATTTCTCGGGACAGACAAACACTGAAGCTTTCTTT. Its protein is CAHFSGQTNTEAFF.

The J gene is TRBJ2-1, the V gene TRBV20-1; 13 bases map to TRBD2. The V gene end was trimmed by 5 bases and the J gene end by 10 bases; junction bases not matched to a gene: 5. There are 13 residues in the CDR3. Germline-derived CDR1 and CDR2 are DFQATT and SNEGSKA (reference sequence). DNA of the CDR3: TGCAGTGCTCCACTAGCGGGGGGGGACGAGCAGTTCTTC. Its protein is CSAPLAGGDEQFF.

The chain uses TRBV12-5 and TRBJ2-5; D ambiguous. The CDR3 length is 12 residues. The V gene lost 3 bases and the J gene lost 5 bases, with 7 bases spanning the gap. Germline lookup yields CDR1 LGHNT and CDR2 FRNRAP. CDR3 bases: TGTGCTAGTGGTTTCTCCTCGGAGACCCAGTACTTC. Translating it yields CASGFSSETQYF.

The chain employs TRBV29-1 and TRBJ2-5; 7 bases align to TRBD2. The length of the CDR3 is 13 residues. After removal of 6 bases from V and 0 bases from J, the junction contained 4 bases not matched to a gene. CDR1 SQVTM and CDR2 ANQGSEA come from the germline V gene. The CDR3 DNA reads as TGCAGCGTACGGGGGGACTACCAAGAGACCCAGTACTTC. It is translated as CSVRGDYQETQYF.

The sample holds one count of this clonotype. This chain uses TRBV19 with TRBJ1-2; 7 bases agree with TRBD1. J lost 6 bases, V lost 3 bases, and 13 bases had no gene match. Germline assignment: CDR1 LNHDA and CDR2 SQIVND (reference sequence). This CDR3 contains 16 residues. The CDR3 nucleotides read TGTGCCAGTAGTATGGCCTCGGGGGGGACAGCACATGGCTACACCTTC. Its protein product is CASSMASGGTAHGYTF.

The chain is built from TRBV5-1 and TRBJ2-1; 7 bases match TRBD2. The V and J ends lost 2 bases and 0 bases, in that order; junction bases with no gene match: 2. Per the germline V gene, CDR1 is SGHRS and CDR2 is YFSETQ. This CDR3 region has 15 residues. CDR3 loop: CASSLRLASYNEQFF. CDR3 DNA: TGCGCCAGCAGCTTAAGACTAGCCTCCTACAATGAGCAGTTCTTC.

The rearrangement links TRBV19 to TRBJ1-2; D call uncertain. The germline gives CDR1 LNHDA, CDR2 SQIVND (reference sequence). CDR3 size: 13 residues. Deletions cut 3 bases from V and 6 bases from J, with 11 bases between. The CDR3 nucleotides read TGTGCCAGTAGTATCTACTCGGTTGATGGCTACACCTTC. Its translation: CASSIYSVDGYTF.

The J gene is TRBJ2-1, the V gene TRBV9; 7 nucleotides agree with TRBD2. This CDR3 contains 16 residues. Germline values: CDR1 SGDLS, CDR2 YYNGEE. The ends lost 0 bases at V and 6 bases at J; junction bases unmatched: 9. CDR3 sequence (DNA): TGTGCCAGCAGCGTAGTGGGCCTAGCGGCGACCAATGAGCAGTTCTTC. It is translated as CASSVVGLAATNEQFF.

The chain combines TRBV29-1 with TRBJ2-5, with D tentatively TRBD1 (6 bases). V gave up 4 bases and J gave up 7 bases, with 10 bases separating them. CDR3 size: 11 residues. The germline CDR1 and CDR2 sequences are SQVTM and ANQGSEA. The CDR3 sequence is CSVGVGATQYF. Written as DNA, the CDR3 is TGCAGCGTTGGAGTGGGGGCGACCCAGTACTTC.

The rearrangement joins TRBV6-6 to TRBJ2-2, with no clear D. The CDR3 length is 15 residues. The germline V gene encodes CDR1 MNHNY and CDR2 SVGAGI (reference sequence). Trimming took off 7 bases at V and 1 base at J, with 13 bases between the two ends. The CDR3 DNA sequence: TGTGCCAGCATCCCGGGCACAGTGAACACCGGGGAGCTGTTTTTT. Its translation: CASIPGTVNTGELFF.

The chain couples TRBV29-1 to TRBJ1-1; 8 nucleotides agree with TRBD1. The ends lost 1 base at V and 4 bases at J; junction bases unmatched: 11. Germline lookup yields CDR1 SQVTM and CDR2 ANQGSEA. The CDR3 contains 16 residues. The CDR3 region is CSVEVQIRGRLTEAFF. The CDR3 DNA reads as TGCAGCGTTGAAGTCCAGATCAGGGGGCGCCTCACTGAAGCTTTCTTT.

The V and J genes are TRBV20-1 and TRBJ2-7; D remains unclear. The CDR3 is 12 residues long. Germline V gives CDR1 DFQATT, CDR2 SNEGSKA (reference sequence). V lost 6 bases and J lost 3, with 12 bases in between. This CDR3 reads CSARSEGYEQYF. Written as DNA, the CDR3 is TGCAGTGCGCGGTCAGAAGGCTACGAGCAGTACTTC.

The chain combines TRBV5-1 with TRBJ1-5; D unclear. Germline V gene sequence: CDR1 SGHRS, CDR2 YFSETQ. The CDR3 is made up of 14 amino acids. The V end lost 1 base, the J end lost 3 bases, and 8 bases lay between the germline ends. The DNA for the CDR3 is TGCGCCAGCAGCTTGAATCCATCCAATCAGCCCCAGCATTTT. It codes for CASSLNPSNQPQHF.

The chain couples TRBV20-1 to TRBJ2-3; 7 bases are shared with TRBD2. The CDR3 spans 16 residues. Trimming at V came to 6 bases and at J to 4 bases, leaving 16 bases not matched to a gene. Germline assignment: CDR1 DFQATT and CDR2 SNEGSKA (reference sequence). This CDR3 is CSARGGTGGSSDTQYF. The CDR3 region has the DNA TGCAGTGCCCGAGGAGGGACGGGGGGTTCATCAGATACGCAGTATTTT.

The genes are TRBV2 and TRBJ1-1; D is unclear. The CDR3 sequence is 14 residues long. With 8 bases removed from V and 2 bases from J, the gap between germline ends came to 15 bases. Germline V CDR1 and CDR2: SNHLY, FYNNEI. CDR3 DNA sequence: TGTGCCAGCGCCCTTACGGCGGGAAACACTGAAGCTTTCTTT. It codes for CASALTAGNTEAFF.

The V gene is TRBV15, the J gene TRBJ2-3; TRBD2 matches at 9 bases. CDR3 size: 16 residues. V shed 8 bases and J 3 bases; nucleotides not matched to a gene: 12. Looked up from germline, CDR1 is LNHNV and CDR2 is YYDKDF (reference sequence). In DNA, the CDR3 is TGTGCCACCGGGGCGGGGGGGCCCCGAAGGACAGATACGCAGTATTTT. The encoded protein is CATGAGGPRRTDTQYF.

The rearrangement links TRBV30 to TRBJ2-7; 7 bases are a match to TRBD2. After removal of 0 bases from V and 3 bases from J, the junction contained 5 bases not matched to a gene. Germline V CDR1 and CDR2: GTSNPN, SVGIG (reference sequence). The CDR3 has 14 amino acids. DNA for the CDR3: TGTGCCTGGAGTGTAGGTGGGGGGGACTACGAGCAGTACTTC. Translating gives CAWSVGGGDYEQYF.

This chain's CDR3 is CASGFKSGSLRPGEQYF. The CDR3 DNA reads as TGTGCTAGTGGTTTTAAGTCTGGTAGCCTTAGGCCGGGCGAGCAGTACTTC. V and J are TRBV12-5 and TRBJ2-7; D remains unclear. Germline V gives CDR1 LGHNT, CDR2 FRNRAP. This CDR3 comprises 17 residues. Trimming stripped 3 bases from V and 6 bases from J, with 24 bases between.

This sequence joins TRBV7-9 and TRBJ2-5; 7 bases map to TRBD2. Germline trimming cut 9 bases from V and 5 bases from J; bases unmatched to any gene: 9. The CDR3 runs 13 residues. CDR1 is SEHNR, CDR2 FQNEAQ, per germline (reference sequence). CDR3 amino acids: CASLSGGYETQYF. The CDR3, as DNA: TGTGCCAGTTTGTCGGGGGGTTACGAGACCCAGTACTTC.

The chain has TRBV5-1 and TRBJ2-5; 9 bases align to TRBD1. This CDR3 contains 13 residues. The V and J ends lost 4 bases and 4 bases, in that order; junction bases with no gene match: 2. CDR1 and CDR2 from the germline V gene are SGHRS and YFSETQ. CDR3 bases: TGCGCCAGCAGCACGGGACAGGGAGAGACCCAGTACTTC. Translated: CASSTGQGETQYF.

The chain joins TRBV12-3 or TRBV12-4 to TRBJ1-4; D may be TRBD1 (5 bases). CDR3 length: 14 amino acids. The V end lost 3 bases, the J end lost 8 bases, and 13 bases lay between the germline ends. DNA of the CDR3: TGTGCCAGCAGTTTTCGGCAGGGAGGGGAAAAACTGTTTTTT. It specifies CASSFRQGGEKLFF.

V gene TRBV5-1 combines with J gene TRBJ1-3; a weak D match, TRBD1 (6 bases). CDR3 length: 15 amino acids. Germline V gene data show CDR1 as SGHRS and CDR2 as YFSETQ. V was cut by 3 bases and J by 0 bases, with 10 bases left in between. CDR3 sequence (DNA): TGCGCCAGCAGCTCAGGGGCCAGCTCTGGAAACACCATATATTTT. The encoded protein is CASSSGASSGNTIYF.

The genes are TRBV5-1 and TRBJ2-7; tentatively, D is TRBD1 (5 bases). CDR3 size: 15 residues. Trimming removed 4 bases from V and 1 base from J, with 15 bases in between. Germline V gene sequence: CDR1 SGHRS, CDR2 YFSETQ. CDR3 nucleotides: TGCGCCAGCAGCCCCGGACACCAACCATCCTACGAGCAGTACTTC. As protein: CASSPGHQPSYEQYF.

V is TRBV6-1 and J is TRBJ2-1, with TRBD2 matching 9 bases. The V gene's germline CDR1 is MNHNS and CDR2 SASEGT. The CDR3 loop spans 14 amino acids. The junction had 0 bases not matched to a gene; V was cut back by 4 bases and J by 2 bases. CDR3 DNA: TGTGCCAGCAGTGGCGGGGGGGCCTACAATGAGCAGTTCTTC. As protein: CASSGGGAYNEQFF.